The 14 T cell receptor beta chains listed next were all sequenced from one sample in a study of post-analysis software for immune sequencing data. These TCRs' antigens remain unknown. Study findings and constraints: The five TRBV segments detected at higher frequency in patients than in controls included TRBV5-6, TRBV5-1 and TRBV20-1.

Each TCR beta cDNA library carried unique molecular identifiers. TCRdb processed the PCR reads anew with MiXCR; each CDR3 protein has one entry. Among hundreds of thousands of distinct CDR3 sequences listed, around 60% were seen once. Source material: blood. The source of these receptors is a girl aged 2-10 years with multiple sclerosis.

The V gene is TRBV29-1, the J gene TRBJ2-7, with 14 positions matching TRBD2. CDR1 is SQVTM, CDR2 ANQGSEA, per germline. V trimming: 4 bases; J trimming: 4 bases; junction bases outside the gene matches: 9. CDR3 length: 16 amino acids. This CDR3 reads CSVAGLAGEDTYEQYF. The CDR3 coding sequence is TGCAGCGTTGCGGGACTAGCGGGAGAAGACACGTACGAGCAGTACTTC.

The chain employs TRBV12-3 or TRBV12-4 and TRBJ2-5, with 7 bases aligning to TRBD1. CDR3 size: 14 residues. The V gene end was trimmed by 7 bases and the J gene end by 0 bases; junction bases not matched to a gene: 5. The CDR3 DNA sequence: TGTGCCAGCAACCAGGGACAGTACCAAGAGACCCAGTACTTC. This translates into CASNQGQYQETQYF.

The genes are TRBV6-5 and TRBJ1-1; D unresolved. The CDR3 covers 14 residues. The V gene's germline CDR1 is MNHEY and CDR2 SVGAGI. The V and J ends lost 3 bases and 1 base respectively, with 9 bases between them. The DNA for the CDR3 is TGTGCCAGCAGTTATATGACCGAGAACACTGAAGCTTTCTTT. It yields the protein CASSYMTENTEAFF.

The chain couples TRBV19 to TRBJ1-1; TRBD1 is a possible D gene (5 bases). The CDR3 totals 14 residues. V shed 6 bases and J shed 5 bases, with 16 bases lying between them. Germline CDR1 and CDR2: LNHDA and SQIVND (reference sequence). For the CDR3, the DNA is TGTGCCAGTAGCCGGGGGGATGCCGTAACTGAAGCTTTCTTT. This codes for CASSRGDAVTEAFF.

CDR3 protein: CASSQRVIGTATDPSNQPQHF. CDR3 DNA: TGTGCCAGCAGCCAAAGGGTTATCGGGACAGCTACCGACCCAAGCAATCAGCCCCAGCATTTT. J is TRBJ1-5 and V is TRBV6-1; 7 bases line up with TRBD1. V lost 6 bases to trimming and J lost 1 base; unmatched junction nucleotides: 24. The CDR3 has 21 residues. The germline CDR1 and CDR2 sequences are MNHNS and SASEGT.

The genes are TRBV6-5 and TRBJ2-5; the D is unclear. The length of the CDR3 is 13 residues. V lost 6 bases, J lost 2 bases, and 10 bases lay in between. Germline assignment: CDR1 MNHEY and CDR2 SVGAGI. The CDR3 coding sequence is TGTGCCAGCAGGGAAGTGTCTCAAGAGACCCAGTACTTC. As protein: CASREVSQETQYF.

The CDR3 DNA reads TGCAGCGTCGGGACGCAGTCTAACTATGGCTACACCTTC. Translated, it gives CSVGTQSNYGYTF. This chain links TRBV29-1 with TRBJ1-2, with D perhaps TRBD1 (5 bases). In germline, CDR1 is SQVTM, CDR2 ANQGSEA. Trimming removed 6 bases from V and 0 bases from J, with 11 bases in between. CDR3 length equals 13 residues.

The CDR3 bases are TGTGCCAGTAGTATTGCGCGAGGACAGGCCACCACAGATACGCAGTATTTT. As protein: CASSIARGQATTDTQYF. The rearrangement joins TRBV19 to TRBJ2-3, with 7 nucleotides matching TRBD1. The length of the CDR3 is 17 residues. Germline-derived CDR1 and CDR2 are LNHDA and SQIVND (reference sequence). The V segment lost 3 bases and the J segment 2 bases; nucleotides outside the gene matches: 11.

A note on this clonotype: No conserved phenylalanine or tryptophan is present at the end of the CDR3, so a read error is the likely explanation. This chain links TRBV10-3 with TRBJ1-1; TRBD1 matches at 7 bases. Germline CDR1 ENHRY, CDR2 SYGVKD. This CDR3 spans 15 amino acids. V lost 2 bases to trimming and J lost 4 bases; unmatched junction nucleotides: 7. The DNA for the CDR3 is TGTGCCATCAGTGAGCCCCTCTCAGGGGGCACTGAAGCTTTCTGT. It is translated as CAISEPLSGGTEAFC.

This chain links TRBV4-3 with TRBJ2-1, with TRBD1 matching over 9 bases. Germline CDR1 reads LGHNA; CDR2 reads YSLEER. The CDR3 covers 14 residues. V lost 5 bases and J lost 7; bases outside the gene matches: 6. CDR3 coding DNA: TGCGCCAGCAGCATAAGGACAGGGGTGAATGAGCAGTTCTTC. Protein product: CASSIRTGVNEQFF.

The chain uses TRBV12-3 or TRBV12-4 and TRBJ2-1; D may be TRBD2 (5 bases). The CDR3 is 14 residues long. Trimming pared 6 bases from V and 8 bases from J, leaving 17 bases between. The CDR3 here is CASSSRVTQDEQFF. CDR3 bases: TGTGCCAGCAGCTCGCGGGTTACCCAGGATGAGCAGTTCTTC.

CDR3 nucleotides: TGTGCCAGCAGCCAGACCTTCACGTATGGCTACACCTTC. It yields the protein CASSQTFTYGYTF. The chain combines TRBV7-9 with TRBJ1-2; unclear D gene. Germline assignment: CDR1 SEHNR and CDR2 FQNEAQ (reference sequence). This CDR3 region has 13 residues. Trimming left V 5 bases short and J 5 bases short, with 12 bases between.

The chain joins TRBV10-2 to TRBJ2-1; no reliable D call. The germline gives CDR1 WSHSY, CDR2 SAAADI. The CDR3 covers 16 residues. The V and J ends lost 2 bases and 6 bases respectively, with 17 bases between them. CDR3 bases: TGCGCCAGCAGTGAGAATGTCTGGACCAGTGGCAATGAGCAGTTCTTC. As protein: CASSENVWTSGNEQFF.

This clonotype occurred a few times. The V and J genes are TRBV18 and TRBJ1-2; D not certain. V gave up 2 bases and J gave up 2 bases, with 12 bases separating them. The CDR3 length is 15 residues. CDR1 is KGHSH, CDR2 LQKENI, per germline. DNA for the CDR3: TGTGCCAGCTCACCAATGGTAGCACGGAACTATGGCTACACCTTC. This gives the protein CASSPMVARNYGYTF.